This TCR beta chain was found in a study of blood T cell repertoires in COVID-19. Whole-study context: Samples of COVID-19 (acute and convalescent) were obtained from the United States, Italy and Spain. T cells, B-cell-depleted T cells, or PBMCs supplied cDNA or gDNA.

This clone was detected only a few times. Assay used: immunoSEQ multiplex PCR; TCRdb lists only in-frame clones, some missing. This sample yields over 85,000 clones, of which over 75% are seen a single time; roughly 21% belongs to the top ten. This CDR3 is built from 15 residues. CDR1 MNHEY and CDR2 SMNVEV come from the germline V gene (reference sequence). V was trimmed by 2 bases and J by 0 bases, leaving 10 bases between them. This chain connects TRBV27 to TRBJ1-1; D not resolved. The sequencing sample was made of peripheral blood. The clonotype comes from a human donor in a cohort sampled during active COVID-19. The CDR3: CASSLLRGMNTEAFF. The CDR3, as DNA: TGTGCCAGCAGTTTACTCCGGGGTATGAACACTGAAGCTTTCTTT.